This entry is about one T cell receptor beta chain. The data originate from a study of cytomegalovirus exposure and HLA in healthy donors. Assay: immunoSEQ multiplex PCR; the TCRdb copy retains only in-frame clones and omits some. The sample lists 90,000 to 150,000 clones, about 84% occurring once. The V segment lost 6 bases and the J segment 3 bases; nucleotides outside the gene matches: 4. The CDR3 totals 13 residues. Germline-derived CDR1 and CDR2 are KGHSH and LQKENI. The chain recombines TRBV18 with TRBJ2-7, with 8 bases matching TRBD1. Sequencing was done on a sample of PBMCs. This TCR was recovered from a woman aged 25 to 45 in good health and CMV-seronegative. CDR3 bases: TGTGCCAGCTCCCCAACAGGGGGCTACGAGCAGTACTTC. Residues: CASSPTGGYEQYF.